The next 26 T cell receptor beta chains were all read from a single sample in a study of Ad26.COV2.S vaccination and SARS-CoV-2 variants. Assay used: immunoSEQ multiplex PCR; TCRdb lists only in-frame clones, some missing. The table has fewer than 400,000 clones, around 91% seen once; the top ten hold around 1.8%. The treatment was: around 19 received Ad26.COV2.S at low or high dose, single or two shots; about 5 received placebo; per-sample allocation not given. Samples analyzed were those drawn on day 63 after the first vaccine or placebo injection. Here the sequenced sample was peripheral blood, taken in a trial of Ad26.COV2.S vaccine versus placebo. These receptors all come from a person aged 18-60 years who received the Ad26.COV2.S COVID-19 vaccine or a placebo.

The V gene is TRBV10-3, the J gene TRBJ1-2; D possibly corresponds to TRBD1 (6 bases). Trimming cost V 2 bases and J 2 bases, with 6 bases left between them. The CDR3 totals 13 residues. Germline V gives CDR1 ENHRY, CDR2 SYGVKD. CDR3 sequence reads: CAISEGQNYGYTF. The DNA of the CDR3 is TGTGCCATCAGTGAGGGACAGAACTATGGCTACACCTTC.

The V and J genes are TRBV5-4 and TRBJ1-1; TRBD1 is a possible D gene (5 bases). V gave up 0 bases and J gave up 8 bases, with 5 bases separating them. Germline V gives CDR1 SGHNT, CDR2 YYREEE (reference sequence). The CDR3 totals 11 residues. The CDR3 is CASSLGQEAFF. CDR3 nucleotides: TGTGCCAGCAGCTTGGGACAGGAAGCTTTCTTT. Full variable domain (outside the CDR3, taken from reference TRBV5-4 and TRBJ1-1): ETGVTQSPTHLIKTRGQQVTLRCSSQSGHNTVSWYQQALGQGPQFIFQYYREEENGRGNFPPRFSGLQFPNYSSELNVNALELDDSALYLCASSLGQEAFFGQGTRLTVV.

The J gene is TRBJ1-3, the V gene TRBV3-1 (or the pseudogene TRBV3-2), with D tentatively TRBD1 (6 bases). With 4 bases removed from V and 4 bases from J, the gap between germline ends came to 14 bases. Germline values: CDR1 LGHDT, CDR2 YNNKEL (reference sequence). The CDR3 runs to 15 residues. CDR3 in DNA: TGTGCCAGCAGCCCGGATGCCAGGGGAGGAAACACCATATATTTT. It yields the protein CASSPDARGGNTIYF.

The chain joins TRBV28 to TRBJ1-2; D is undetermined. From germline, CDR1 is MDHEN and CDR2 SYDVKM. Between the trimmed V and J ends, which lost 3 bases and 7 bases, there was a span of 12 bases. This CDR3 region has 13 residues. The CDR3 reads CASSLVQTAGYTF. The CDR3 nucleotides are TGTGCCAGCAGTTTGGTCCAAACTGCTGGCTACACCTTC.

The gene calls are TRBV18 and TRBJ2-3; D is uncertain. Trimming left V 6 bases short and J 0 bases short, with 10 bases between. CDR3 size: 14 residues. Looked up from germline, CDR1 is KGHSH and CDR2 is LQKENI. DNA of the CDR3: TGTGCCAGCTCCCCCGGCTTGAGCACAGATACGCAGTATTTT. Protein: CASSPGLSTDTQYF.

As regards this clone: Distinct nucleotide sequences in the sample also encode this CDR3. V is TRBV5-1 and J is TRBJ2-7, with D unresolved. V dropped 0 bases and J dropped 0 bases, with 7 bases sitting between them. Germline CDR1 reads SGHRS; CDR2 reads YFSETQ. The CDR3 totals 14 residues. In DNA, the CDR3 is TGCGCCAGCAGCTTGGGGGGTCTCTCCTACGAGCAGTACTTC. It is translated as CASSLGGLSYEQYF.

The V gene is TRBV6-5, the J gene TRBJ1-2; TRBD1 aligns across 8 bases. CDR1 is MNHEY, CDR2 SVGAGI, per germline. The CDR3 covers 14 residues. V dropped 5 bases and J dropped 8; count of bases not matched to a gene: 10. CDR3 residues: CASSRLTGVGGYTF. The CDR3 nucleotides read TGTGCCAGCAGTAGGTTGACAGGGGTGGGCGGCTACACCTTC.

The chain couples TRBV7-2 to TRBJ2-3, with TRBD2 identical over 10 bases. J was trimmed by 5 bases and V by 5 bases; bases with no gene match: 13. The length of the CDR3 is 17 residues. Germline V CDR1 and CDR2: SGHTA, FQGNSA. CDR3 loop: CASSLQAGGWGGDTQYF. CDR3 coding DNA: TGTGCCAGCAGCCTCCAAGCGGGAGGGTGGGGCGGAGATACGCAGTATTTT. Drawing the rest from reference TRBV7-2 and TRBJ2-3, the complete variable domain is GAGVSQSPSNKVTEKGKDVELRCDPISGHTALYWYRQSLGQGLEFLIYFQGNSAPDKSGLPSDRFSAERTGGSVSTLTIQRTQQEDSAVYLCASSLQAGGWGGDTQYFGPGTRLTVL.

CDR3 DNA: TGTGCCAGCAGCTTGGCGGGTTACACCGAATCGGACGAGCAGTACTTC. Encoded protein: CASSLAGYTESDEQYF. The chain recombines TRBV5-4 with TRBJ2-7; no reliable D call. There are 16 residues in the CDR3. Trimming took off 0 bases at V and 5 bases at J, with 18 bases between the two ends. Germline V gene sequence: CDR1 SGHNT, CDR2 YYREEE (reference sequence).

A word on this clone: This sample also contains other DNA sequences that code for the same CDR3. CDR3 sequence reads: CASSWGQGVYEQYF. CDR3 bases: TGTGCCAGCAGCTGGGGACAGGGGGTCTACGAGCAGTACTTC. The chain combines TRBV11-2 with TRBJ2-7; 11 positions match TRBD1. This CDR3 region has 14 residues. The V and J ends lost 4 bases and 3 bases, in that order; junction bases with no gene match: 2. CDR1 and CDR2 from the germline V gene are SGHAT and FQNNGV.

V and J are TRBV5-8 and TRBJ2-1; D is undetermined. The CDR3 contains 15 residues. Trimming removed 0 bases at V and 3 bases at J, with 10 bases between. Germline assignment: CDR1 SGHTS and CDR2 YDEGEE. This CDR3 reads CASSLGLGNYNEQFF. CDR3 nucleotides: TGTGCCAGCAGCTTGGGGCTAGGAAACTACAATGAGCAGTTCTTC.

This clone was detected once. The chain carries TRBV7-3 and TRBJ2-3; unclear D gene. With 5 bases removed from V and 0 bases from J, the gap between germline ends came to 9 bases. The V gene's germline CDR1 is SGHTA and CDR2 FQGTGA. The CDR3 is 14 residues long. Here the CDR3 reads CASSASGSTDTQYF. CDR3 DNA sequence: TGTGCCAGCAGCGCCTCCGGCAGCACAGATACGCAGTATTTT.

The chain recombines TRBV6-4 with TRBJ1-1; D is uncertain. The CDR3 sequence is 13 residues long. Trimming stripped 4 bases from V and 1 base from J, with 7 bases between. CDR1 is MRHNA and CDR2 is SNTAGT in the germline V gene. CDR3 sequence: CASSGWPNTEAFF. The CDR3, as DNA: TGTGCCAGCAGTGGCTGGCCGAACACTGAAGCTTTCTTT.

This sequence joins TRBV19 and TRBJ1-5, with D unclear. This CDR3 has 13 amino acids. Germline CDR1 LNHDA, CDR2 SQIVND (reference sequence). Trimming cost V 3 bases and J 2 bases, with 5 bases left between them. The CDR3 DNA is TGTGCCAGTAGTATTACACGCAATCAGCCCCAGCATTTT. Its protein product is CASSITRNQPQHF.

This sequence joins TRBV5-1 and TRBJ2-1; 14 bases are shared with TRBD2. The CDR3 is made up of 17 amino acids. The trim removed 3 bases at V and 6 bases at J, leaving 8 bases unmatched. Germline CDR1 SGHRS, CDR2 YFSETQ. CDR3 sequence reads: CASSSGLAGVLGNEQFF. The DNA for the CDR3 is TGCGCCAGCAGCTCGGGACTAGCGGGAGTCCTAGGCAATGAGCAGTTCTTC. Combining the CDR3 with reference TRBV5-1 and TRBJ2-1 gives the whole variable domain KAGVTQTPRYLIKTRGQQVTLSCSPISGHRSVSWYQQTPGQGLQFLFEYFSETQRNKGNFPGRFSGRQFSNSRSEMNVSTLELGDSALYLCASSSGLAGVLGNEQFFGPGTRLTVL.

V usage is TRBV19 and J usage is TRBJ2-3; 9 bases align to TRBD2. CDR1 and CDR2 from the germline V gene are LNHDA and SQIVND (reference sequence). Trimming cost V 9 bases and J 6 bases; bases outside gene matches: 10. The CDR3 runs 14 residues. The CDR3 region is CASGAGLAWDTQYF. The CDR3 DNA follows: TGTGCCAGCGGAGCCGGACTAGCGTGGGATACGCAGTATTTT.

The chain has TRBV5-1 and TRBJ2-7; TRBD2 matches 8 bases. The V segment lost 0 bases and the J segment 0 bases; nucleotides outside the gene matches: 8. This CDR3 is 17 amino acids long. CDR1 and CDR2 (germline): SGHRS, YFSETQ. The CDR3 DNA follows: TGCGCCAGCAGCTTGGGTGGACTAGCTACGAGCTCCTACGAGCAGTACTTC. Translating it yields CASSLGGLATSSYEQYF.

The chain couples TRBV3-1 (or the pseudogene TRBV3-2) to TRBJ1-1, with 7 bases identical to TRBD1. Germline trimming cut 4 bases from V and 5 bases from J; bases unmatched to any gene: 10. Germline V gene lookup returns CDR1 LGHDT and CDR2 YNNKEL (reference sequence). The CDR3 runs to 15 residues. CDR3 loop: CASSLSDRVETEAFF. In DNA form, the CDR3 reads TGTGCCAGCAGCCTGTCCGACAGGGTAGAAACTGAAGCTTTCTTT.

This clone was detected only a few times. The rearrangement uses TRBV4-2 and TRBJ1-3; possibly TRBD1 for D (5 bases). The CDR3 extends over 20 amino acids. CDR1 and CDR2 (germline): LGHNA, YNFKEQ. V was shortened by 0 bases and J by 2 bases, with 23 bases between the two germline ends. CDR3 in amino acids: CASSQDQVLDPGIPGNTIYF. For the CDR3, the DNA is TGTGCCAGCAGCCAAGACCAGGTTTTGGACCCAGGGATCCCTGGAAACACCATATATTTT.

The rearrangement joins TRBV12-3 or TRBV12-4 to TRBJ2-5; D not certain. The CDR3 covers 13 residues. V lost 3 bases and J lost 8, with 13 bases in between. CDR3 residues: CASSFDSRITQYF. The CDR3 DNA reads TGTGCCAGCAGTTTCGACTCCCGCATAACCCAGTACTTC.

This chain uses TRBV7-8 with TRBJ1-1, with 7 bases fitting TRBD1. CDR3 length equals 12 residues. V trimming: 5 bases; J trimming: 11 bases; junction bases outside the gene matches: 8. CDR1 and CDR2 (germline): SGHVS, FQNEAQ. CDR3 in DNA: TGTGCCAGCAGCACAACAGGGGAGAAGGCTTTCTTT. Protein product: CASSTTGEKAFF.

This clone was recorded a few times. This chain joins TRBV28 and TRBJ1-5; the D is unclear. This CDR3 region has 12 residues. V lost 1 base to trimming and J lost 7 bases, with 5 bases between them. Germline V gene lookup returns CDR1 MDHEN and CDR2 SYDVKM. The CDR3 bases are TGTGCCAGCAGTTTATTTCGGCAGCCCCAGCATTTT. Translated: CASSLFRQPQHF.

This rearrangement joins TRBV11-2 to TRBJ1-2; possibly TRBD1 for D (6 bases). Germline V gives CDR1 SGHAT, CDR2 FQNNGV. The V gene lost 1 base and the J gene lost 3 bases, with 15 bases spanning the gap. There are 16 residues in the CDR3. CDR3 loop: CASSLGGQPPYYGYTF. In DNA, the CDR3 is TGTGCCAGCAGCTTAGGTGGACAGCCACCCTACTATGGCTACACCTTC. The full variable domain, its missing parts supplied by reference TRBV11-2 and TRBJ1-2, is EAGVAQSPRYKIIEKRQSVAFWCNPISGHATLYWYQQILGQGPKLLIQFQNNGVVDDSQLPKDRFSAERLKGVDSTLKIQPAKLEDSAVYLCASSLGGQPPYYGYTFGSGTRLTVV.

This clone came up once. The DNA of the CDR3 is TGTGCCAGCAGCTTAGGAACAGGGGTAGGCCAGCCCCAGCATTTT. It yields the protein CASSLGTGVGQPQHF. The chain joins TRBV7-9 to TRBJ1-5, with 7 positions matching TRBD1. V trimming: 1 base; J trimming: 7 bases; junction bases outside the gene matches: 7. This CDR3 is built from 15 residues. Germline V CDR1 and CDR2: SEHNR, FQNEAQ (reference sequence).

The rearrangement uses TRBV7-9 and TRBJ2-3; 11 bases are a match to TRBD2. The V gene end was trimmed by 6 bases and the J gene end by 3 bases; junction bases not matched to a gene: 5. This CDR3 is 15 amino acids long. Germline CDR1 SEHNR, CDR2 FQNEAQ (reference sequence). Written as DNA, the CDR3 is TGTGCCAGCAGTCAAACTAGCGGGAGAACAGATACGCAGTATTTT. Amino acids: CASSQTSGRTDTQYF.

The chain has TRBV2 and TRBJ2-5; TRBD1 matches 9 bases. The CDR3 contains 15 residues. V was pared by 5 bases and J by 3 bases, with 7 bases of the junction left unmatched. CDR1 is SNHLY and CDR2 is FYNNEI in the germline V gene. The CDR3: CASSLSTGGEETQYF. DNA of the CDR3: TGTGCCAGCAGTCTATCGACAGGGGGGGAAGAGACCCAGTACTTC.